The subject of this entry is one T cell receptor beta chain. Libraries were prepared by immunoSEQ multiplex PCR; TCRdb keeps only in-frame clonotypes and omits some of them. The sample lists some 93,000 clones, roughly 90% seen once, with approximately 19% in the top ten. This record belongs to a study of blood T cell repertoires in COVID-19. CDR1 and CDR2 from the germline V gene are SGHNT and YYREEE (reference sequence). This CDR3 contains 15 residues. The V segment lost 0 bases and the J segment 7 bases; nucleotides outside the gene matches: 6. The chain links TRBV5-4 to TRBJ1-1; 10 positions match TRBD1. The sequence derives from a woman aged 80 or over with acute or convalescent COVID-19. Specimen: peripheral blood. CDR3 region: CASSLGTGGRNEAFF. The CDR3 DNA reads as TGTGCCAGCAGCTTGGGGACAGGGGGAAGGAATGAAGCTTTCTTT.